The clone carrying this T cell receptor beta chain has a single count. As yet, its antigen is unknown. The germline CDR1 and CDR2 sequences are GTSNPN and SVGIG (reference sequence). The CDR3 spans 12 residues. V was pared by 3 bases and J by 7 bases, with 12 bases between. This record comes from a study of CD8 T cells in Susac syndrome. From blood CD8+ and CD4+ T cells, the TCR beta chain was sequenced. TEMRA cells were enriched by FACS, and CD4+ and CD8+ T cells were negatively isolated. Random hexamers served to reverse transcribe roughly 0.45 to 1 ug RNA. An immunoSEQ multiplex PCR generated amplified TCR beta CDR3 products spanning 54 Vbeta and 13 Jbeta. MiXCR, run by TCRdb on the immunoSEQ multiplex PCR reads, gives a single entry per CDR3 protein. Of 330,000 or so distinct CDR3 sequences listed, about 89% are singletons. Whole-study results and caveats: The number of individuals included in the study's TCR sequencing and HLA analysis was acknowledged as relatively small.

Sequenced sample: CD8+ T cells from PBMCs. This sequence originates from a human donor with multiple sclerosis. The chain recombines TRBV30 with TRBJ2-5; no firm D call. CDR3 nucleotides: TGTGCCTGGAGCCCTACTATGGGGACCCAGTACTTC. Protein: CAWSPTMGTQYF.